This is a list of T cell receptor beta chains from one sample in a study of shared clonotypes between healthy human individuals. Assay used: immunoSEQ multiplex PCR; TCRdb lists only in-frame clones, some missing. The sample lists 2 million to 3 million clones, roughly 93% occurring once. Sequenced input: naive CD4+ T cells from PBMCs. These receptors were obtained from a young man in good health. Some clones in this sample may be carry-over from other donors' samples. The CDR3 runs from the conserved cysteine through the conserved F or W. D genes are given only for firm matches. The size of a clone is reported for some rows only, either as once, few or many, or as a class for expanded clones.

CDR3: CASSLSGGEKLFF; size: -; V: TRBV7-6; J: TRBJ1-4; D: TRBD1
CDR3: CASRVRSYTYNEQFF; size: -; V: TRBV7-2; J: TRBJ2-1; D: -
CDR3: CASSQGPGRRNTEAFF; size: -; V: TRBV12-1; J: TRBJ1-1; D: -
CDR3: CASSLDPKARRGYTF; size: once; V: TRBV28; J: TRBJ1-2; D: -
CDR3: CASSGNSNPLNDEQFF; size: -; V: TRBV11-2; J: TRBJ2-1; D: -
CDR3: CATSGPRDSRGQSYNEQFF; size: -; V: TRBV15; J: TRBJ2-1; D: -
CDR3: CAWSGASYEQYF; size: -; V: TRBV30; J: TRBJ2-7; D: -
CDR3: CASSLGGNLYGYTF; size: once; V: TRBV28; J: TRBJ1-2; D: -
CDR3: CAWSPGRGWNEQYF; size: once; V: TRBV30; J: TRBJ2-7; D: -
CDR3: CASSKRGSDTIYF; size: -; V: TRBV19; J: TRBJ1-3; D: -
CDR3: CASSLRGKGYEQYF; size: -; V: TRBV7-2; J: TRBJ2-7; D: -
CDR3: CASSSPRQPKKLFF; size: once; V: TRBV11-2; J: TRBJ1-4; D: -
CDR3: CASSYDRPFLYNEQFF; size: -; V: TRBV13; J: TRBJ2-1; D: -
CDR3: CASSFLGGWAGELFF; size: -; V: TRBV11-2; J: TRBJ2-2; D: -
CDR3: CASSLEEGVYNEQFF; size: once; V: TRBV5-4; J: TRBJ2-1; D: -
CDR3: CASSLPGGQNTEAFF; size: -; V: TRBV4-2; J: TRBJ1-1; D: TRBD1
CDR3: CASSSRYPSEHEQFF; size: once; V: TRBV27; J: TRBJ2-1; D: -
CDR3: CASSPPRLADTDTQYF; size: -; V: TRBV5-1; J: TRBJ2-3; D: TRBD2
CDR3: CASSYSFHNEQFF; size: -; V: TRBV6-6; J: TRBJ2-1; D: -
CDR3: CASSSLKGSANEKLFF; size: -; V: TRBV28; J: TRBJ1-4; D: -
CDR3: CASSQDRQGGSPLHF; size: -; V: TRBV4-1; J: TRBJ1-6; D: -
CDR3: CASRQPGQTNEQFF; size: -; V: TRBV6-1; J: TRBJ2-1; D: TRBD1
CDR3: CASSQTGYGYTF; size: -; V: TRBV4-1; J: TRBJ1-2; D: -
CDR3: CASSETNSPLHF; size: -; V: TRBV6-1; J: TRBJ1-6; D: -
CDR3: CASSATVIAGQVHEQYF; size: -; V: TRBV27; J: TRBJ2-7; D: -